Shown below are 20 T cell receptor beta chains from a single sample sequenced in a study of OX40 agonist ivuxolimab in advanced cancers. TCRdb's table, derived via immunoSEQ multiplex PCR, lists solely in-frame clones and lacks some. The data contain roughly 60,000 clones, 65% to 90% of them singletons. Sequencing used CD4+ or CD8+ T cells sorted from blood, obtained in a trial of the OX40 agonist ivuxolimab. Every receptor here comes from an adult with an advanced solid tumor such as melanoma, head and neck, liver or kidney cancer.

This chain joins TRBV10-3 and TRBJ2-3, with D perhaps TRBD1 or TRBD2 (5 bases each). The length of the CDR3 is 15 residues. CDR1 and CDR2 (germline): ENHRY, SYGVKD. Trimming stripped 0 bases from V and 1 base from J, with 8 bases between. The DNA of the CDR3 is TGTGCCATCAGTGAGTCGCAGGGAGGCACAGATACGCAGTATTTT. This codes for CAISESQGGTDTQYF.

The genes are TRBV28 and TRBJ2-1; 13 nucleotides match TRBD2. This CDR3 is built from 15 residues. With V trimmed by 10 bases and J by 9 bases, 12 bases remained unmatched. The germline V gene encodes CDR1 MDHEN and CDR2 SYDVKM. CDR3 loop: CATGLAGAFGGEQFF. CDR3 DNA: TGTGCCACCGGACTAGCGGGAGCCTTTGGTGGTGAGCAGTTCTTC.

This sequence joins TRBV7-6 and TRBJ2-7; D may be TRBD2 (6 bases). The length of the CDR3 is 15 residues. Between the trimmed V and J ends, which lost 1 base and 3 bases, there was a span of 13 bases. Germline CDR1 reads SGHVS; CDR2 reads FNYEAQ. DNA for the CDR3: TGTGCCAGCAGCTTAGAGGCCGGGGGAGGCTACGAGCAGTACTTC. Translating it yields CASSLEAGGGYEQYF.

This clone has only one observation. The chain employs TRBV2 and TRBJ1-1; TRBD1 agrees at 7 bases. This CDR3 has 16 residues. The germline gives CDR1 SNHLY, CDR2 FYNNEI. V was clipped by 5 bases and J by 1 base; unmatched bases: 10. DNA for the CDR3: TGTGCCAGCAGTCCACAGGGGCCCGACTGGAACACTGAAGCTTTCTTT. This translates into CASSPQGPDWNTEAFF.

This clone has more than one count but fewer than ten. V and J are TRBV28 and TRBJ1-5, with a possible D match to TRBD1 (6 bases). The CDR3 extends over 15 amino acids. Germline values: CDR1 MDHEN, CDR2 SYDVKM. Trimming took 6 bases from V and 6 from J, leaving 18 bases between them. For the CDR3, the DNA is TGTGCCAGCAGACGCGAAGGGGGGGTAGGTCAGCCCCAGCATTTT. The encoded protein is CASRREGGVGQPQHF.

Remarks on this clone: Sequence at one end of the junction differs from germline and may be a read error. The chain couples TRBV11-2 to TRBJ2-7; D is ambiguous. The CDR3 loop spans 16 amino acids. Germline V gives CDR1 SGHAT, CDR2 FQNNGV. Here the CDR3 reads CASSLEVQFSPYGQYF. CDR3 DNA: TGTGCCAGCAGCTTAGAAGTTCAGTTCTCCCCCTACGGGCAGTACTTC.

The V and J genes are TRBV5-4 and TRBJ2-7; no firm D call. CDR3 size: 15 residues. CDR1 and CDR2 from the germline V gene are SGHNT and YYREEE (reference sequence). V lost 4 bases, J lost 3 bases, and 17 bases lay in between. CDR3 DNA sequence: TGTGCCAGCAGCCACGACAACCAATACAACTACGAGCAGTACTTC. It codes for CASSHDNQYNYEQYF.

The V and J genes are TRBV19 and TRBJ1-6, with unresolved D. Between the trimmed V and J ends, which lost 4 bases and 7 bases, there was a span of 5 bases. Germline V CDR1 and CDR2: LNHDA, SQIVND (reference sequence). The CDR3 extends over 12 amino acids. This CDR3 is CASSNENSPLHF. CDR3 bases: TGTGCCAGTAGTAACGAGAATTCACCCCTCCACTTT.

This clone was counted a single time. V is TRBV21-1 and J is TRBJ1-4. TRBV21-1 is termed a pseudogene. This CDR3 region has 18 residues. The CDR3 nucleotides are TGTGCCAGCAGCCTTCCGGGAGGGGGCGTTGGTACTAATGAAAAACTGTTTTTT. As protein: CASSLPGGGVGTNEKLFF.

The rearrangement joins TRBV2 to TRBJ1-3, with D unclear. Germline V gene data show CDR1 as SNHLY and CDR2 as FYNNEI. CDR3 length equals 12 residues. Trimming took 4 bases from V and 4 from J, leaving 5 bases between them. The CDR3 region is CASSVVGNTIYF. CDR3 coding DNA: TGTGCCAGCAGTGTCGTGGGAAACACCATATATTTT.

The chain employs TRBV6-1 and TRBJ2-2; D not resolved. Trimming shortened V by 4 bases and J by 0 bases, and 12 bases separated the two germline ends. The length of the CDR3 is 16 residues. Germline V gene data show CDR1 as MNHNS and CDR2 as SASEGT. CDR3: CASSAAVDANTGELFF. The CDR3 DNA sequence: TGTGCCAGCAGTGCGGCAGTAGACGCGAACACCGGGGAGCTGTTTTTT.

The genes are TRBV28 and TRBJ2-7; D remains ambiguous. The CDR3 contains 13 residues. CDR1 and CDR2 from the germline V gene are MDHEN and SYDVKM. Deletions cut 8 bases from V and 0 bases from J, with 11 bases between. For the CDR3, the DNA is TGTGCCAGCGGCCCTCCAGCCTCCTACGAGCAGTACTTC. Translating it yields CASGPPASYEQYF.

V usage is TRBV11-3 and J usage is TRBJ2-3, with a tentative D call TRBD2 (6 bases). The CDR3 contains 15 residues. The V end was cut by 4 bases, the J end by 1 base, with 12 bases between. Germline V gene lookup returns CDR1 SGHNT and CDR2 YENEEA. The CDR3 DNA reads as TGTGCCAGCAGCTCAGGCGGGGCTCGCACAGATACGCAGTATTTT. Translating it yields CASSSGGARTDTQYF.

The rearrangement links TRBV5-1 to TRBJ1-3, with 7 bases lining up with TRBD1. This CDR3 is 18 amino acids long. The J segment lost 0 bases and the V segment lost 4 bases, leaving 13 bases of the junction unmatched. Per the germline V gene, CDR1 is SGHRS and CDR2 is YFSETQ. The CDR3 sequence: CASSGDPGTASSGNTIYF. CDR3 coding DNA: TGCGCCAGCAGCGGCGACCCCGGGACAGCAAGCTCTGGAAACACCATATATTTT.

V gene TRBV5-1 combines with J gene TRBJ1-1; TRBD1 matches at 7 bases. This CDR3 has 15 amino acids. Germline V lookup: CDR1 SGHRS, CDR2 YFSETQ. V was pared by 0 bases and J by 1 base, with 3 bases of the junction left unmatched. The CDR3 DNA follows: TGCGCCAGCAGCTTGGGGGCAGGGGGGAACACTGAAGCTTTCTTT. It specifies CASSLGAGGNTEAFF.

The chain has TRBV27 and TRBJ1-1, with D perhaps TRBD1 (5 bases). V was pared by 6 bases and J by 6 bases, with 20 bases between. The CDR3 runs 15 residues. From germline, CDR1 is MNHEY and CDR2 SMNVEV (reference sequence). CDR3 in DNA: TGTGCCAGCAGGAAGATGGGGCCGCCGGGTGCTGAAGCTTTCTTT. Encoded protein: CASRKMGPPGAEAFF.

Only a few counts were recorded for this clone. V gene TRBV5-8 combines with J gene TRBJ2-1; tentatively, D is TRBD1 or TRBD2 (6 bases each). From germline, CDR1 is SGHTS and CDR2 YDEGEE. The CDR3 runs to 16 residues. V lost 7 bases and J lost 6, with 23 bases in between. The CDR3 coding sequence is TGTGCCAGCTTATGGAACGGTCGGGGGCTGGTCAATGAGCAGTTCTTC. Protein sequence: CASLWNGRGLVNEQFF.

This chain joins TRBV11-2 and TRBJ2-1, with D uncertain. V lost 5 bases and J 1 base, leaving 9 bases between the germline ends. The CDR3 has 14 amino acids. Looked up from germline, CDR1 is SGHAT and CDR2 is FQNNGV. The CDR3 sequence is CASSTRGSYNEQFF. CDR3 in DNA: TGTGCCAGCAGCACCCGCGGATCCTACAATGAGCAGTTCTTC.

CDR3 DNA: TGTGCCAGCAGCCGGACGTGGCAGGGCGCGAATGAGCAGTTCTTC. Amino acid sequence: CASSRTWQGANEQFF. The chain is built from TRBV6-5 and TRBJ2-1, with TRBD1 as a possible D gene (5 bases). The V and J ends lost 6 bases and 7 bases respectively, with 19 bases between them. Germline CDR1 is MNHEY and CDR2 is SVGAGI. CDR3 length: 15 amino acids.

The chain couples TRBV2 to TRBJ2-7; TRBD2 aligns across 11 bases. CDR3 size: 14 residues. J was trimmed by 6 bases and V by 4 bases; bases with no gene match: 5. Germline V gives CDR1 SNHLY, CDR2 FYNNEI. CDR3 bases: TGTGCCAGCAGTGTACTAGCGGGAGCGGTCGAGCAGTACTTC. This gives the protein CASSVLAGAVEQYF.